These T cell receptor beta chains were read from a single sample in a study of T cells in Graves' hyperthyroidism and ophthalmopathy. One entry per CDR3 protein results from TCRdb running MiXCR on the multiplex PCR reads. The sample includes 270,000 or so distinct CDR3 sequences, under 30% seen only once; the top ten take 20% to 30%. Sample: blood. These receptors were collected from a middle-aged man with Graves' hyperthyroidism that later progressed to Graves' ophthalmopathy. CDR3s include the opening cysteine and the closing phenylalanine or tryptophan. D genes are given only for firm matches. Clone size is given for some rows only: seen once, a few or many times, or a class if the clone is expanded.

CDR3: CASSSPGANTGELFF
DNA: TGTGCCAGCAGTTCGCCGGGGGCAAACACCGGGGAGCTGTTTTTT
size: many
J: TRBJ2-2
V: TRBV28
D: -

CDR3: CASGGVLSVDTGELFF
DNA: TGTGCCAGCGGAGGGGTATTAAGCGTGGACACCGGGGAGCTGTTTTTT
size: -
J: TRBJ2-2
V: TRBV28
D: -

CDR3: CASSHGQGAYTGELFF
DNA: TGTGCCAGCAGCCACGGACAGGGGGCGTACACCGGGGAGCTGTTTTTT
size: many
J: TRBJ2-2
V: TRBV6-5
D: TRBD1

CDR3: CASSWGRESYEQYF
DNA: TGTGCCAGCAGTTGGGGGAGGGAGTCCTACGAGCAGTACTTC
size: -
J: TRBJ2-7
V: TRBV6-5
D: TRBD2

CDR3: CASSPPRQRRGYTF
DNA: TGTGCCAGCAGTCCCCCCCGGCAGAGAAGAGGCTACACCTTC
size: many
J: TRBJ1-2
V: TRBV12-3/TRBV12-4
D: -

CDR3: CASSMDRYYGYTF
DNA: TGTGCCAGCAGTATGGACAGATACTATGGCTACACCTTC
size: once
J: TRBJ1-2
V: TRBV7-9
D: -

CDR3: CASSATGLETQYF
DNA: TGTGCCAGCAGCGCGACAGGGCTGGAGACCCAGTACTTC
size: once
J: TRBJ2-5
V: TRBV7-2
D: TRBD1

CDR3: CASSLGLAGWQYF
DNA: TGTGCCAGCAGTTTGGGACTAGCGGGTTGGCAGTACTTC
size: many
J: TRBJ2-7
V: TRBV28
D: TRBD2

CDR3: CASRETGVQETQYF
DNA: TGTGCCAGCAGGGAGACAGGGGTCCAAGAGACCCAGTACTTC
size: many
J: TRBJ2-5
V: TRBV12-3/TRBV12-4
D: TRBD1

CDR3: CASSSTSGLAKNIQYF
DNA: TGTGCCAGCAGTTCCACTAGCGGCTTAGCCAAAAACATTCAGTACTTC
size: once
J: TRBJ2-4
V: TRBV12-3/TRBV12-4
D: TRBD2

CDR3: CATSEHGTGEFQPQHF
DNA: TGTGCCACCAGTGAGCACGGGACAGGGGAGTTTCAGCCCCAGCATTTT
size: many
J: TRBJ1-5
V: TRBV24-1
D: TRBD1

CDR3: CAISAQGSNTGELFF
DNA: TGTGCCATCAGTGCACAGGGGTCGAACACCGGGGAGCTGTTTTTT
size: -
J: TRBJ2-2
V: TRBV10-3
D: TRBD1

CDR3: CASGLAINEQYF
DNA: TGTGCCAGCGGGCTAGCGATCAACGAGCAGTACTTC
size: -
J: TRBJ2-7
V: TRBV7-2
D: -

CDR3: CASSSVGRAFF
DNA: TGTGCCAGTAGTTCGGTGGGGCGGGCTTTCTTT
size: many
J: TRBJ1-1
V: TRBV19
D: -

CDR3: CASSLQRDTEAFF
DNA: TGTGCCAGCAGCTTACAAAGGGACACTGAAGCTTTCTTT
size: many
J: TRBJ1-1
V: TRBV7-3
D: -

CDR3: CASSAKWGGTTEAFF
DNA: TGTGCCAGTAGTGCTAAGTGGGGGGGTACGACTGAAGCTTTCTTT
size: once
J: TRBJ1-1
V: TRBV19
D: -

CDR3: CAARDRGGSYEQYF
DNA: TGCGCAGCTCGGGACCGGGGCGGCTCCTACGAGCAGTACTTC
size: many
J: TRBJ2-7
V: TRBV6-1
D: -

CDR3: CASRLPAGELFF
DNA: TGTGCCAGCAGGCTTCCGGCCGGGGAGCTGTTTTTT
size: many
J: TRBJ2-2
V: TRBV28
D: -

CDR3: CASREPWTTEQYF
DNA: TGTGCCAGCAGAGAGCCCTGGACTACCGAGCAGTACTTC
size: many
J: TRBJ2-7
V: TRBV28
D: -

CDR3: CASSIGGAHPNTEAFF
DNA: TGTGCCAGCAGCATTGGGGGTGCACATCCCAACACTGAAGCTTTCTTT
size: many
J: TRBJ1-1
V: TRBV6-1
D: -

CDR3: CASSDGTGIYEQYF
DNA: TGTGCCAGCAGTGACGGGACAGGCATCTACGAGCAGTACTTC
size: -
J: TRBJ2-7
V: TRBV25-1
D: TRBD1

CDR3: CASSQGTAYTGELFF
DNA: TGTGCCAGCAGCCAAGGGACAGCGTACACCGGGGAGCTGTTTTTT
size: -
J: TRBJ2-2
V: TRBV14
D: -

CDR3: CASSESTGTSGNTDTQYF
DNA: TGCGCCAGCAGTGAATCAACTGGGACTAGCGGGAACACAGATACGCAGTATTTT
size: many
J: TRBJ2-3
V: TRBV10-1
D: TRBD2

CDR3: CASSLVPLRQGSTEAFF
DNA: TGCGCCAGCAGCTTGGTCCCTCTGAGACAGGGCAGCACTGAAGCTTTCTTT
size: many
J: TRBJ1-1
V: TRBV5-1
D: TRBD1

CDR3: CAWSPGQGRRTEAFF
DNA: TGTGCCTGGAGTCCGGGACAGGGGAGGCGGACTGAAGCTTTCTTT
size: -
J: TRBJ1-1
V: TRBV30
D: TRBD1

CDR3: CATSDPGTADQPQHF
DNA: TGTGCCACCAGTGACCCCGGAACAGCAGATCAGCCCCAGCATTTT
size: many
J: TRBJ1-5
V: TRBV24-1
D: -

CDR3: CASSLQGFSNTEAFF
DNA: TGTGCCAGCAGCCTACAGGGCTTTTCGAACACTGAAGCTTTCTTT
size: many
J: TRBJ1-1
V: TRBV7-9
D: -

CDR3: CASSEIPGNSPLHF
DNA: TGTGCCAGCAGTGAAATCCCGGGAAATTCACCCCTCCACTTT
size: many
J: TRBJ1-6
V: TRBV25-1
D: -

CDR3: CAIGSGEEGNQPQHF
DNA: TGTGCCATCGGGAGCGGCGAGGAGGGCAATCAGCCCCAGCATTTT
size: many
J: TRBJ1-5
V: TRBV10-3
D: -

CDR3: CASTSTGAYEQYF
DNA: TGTGCCAGCACAAGTACAGGCGCCTACGAGCAGTACTTC
size: -
J: TRBJ2-7
V: TRBV12-3/TRBV12-4
D: -

CDR3: CSADPGTRLNQPQHF
DNA: TGCAGTGCTGATCCCGGGACACGGCTCAATCAGCCCCAGCATTTT
size: many
J: TRBJ1-5
V: TRBV20-1
D: -

CDR3: CSARDWGGGQYF
DNA: TGCAGTGCTAGAGACTGGGGGGGCGGGCAGTACTTC
size: many
J: TRBJ2-7
V: TRBV20-1
D: -

CDR3: CASSLQYGYTF
DNA: TGCGCCAGCAGCCTCCAGTATGGCTACACCTTC
size: many
J: TRBJ1-2
V: TRBV5-1
D: -

CDR3: CASTGNPSGTEAFF
DNA: TGCGCCAGCACTGGCAACCCATCGGGCACTGAAGCTTTCTTT
size: -
J: TRBJ1-1
V: TRBV5-1
D: -

CDR3: CATSDPLAGVYEQYF
DNA: TGTGCCACCAGTGATCCTCTAGCGGGAGTTTACGAGCAGTACTTC
size: -
J: TRBJ2-7
V: TRBV24-1
D: TRBD2

CDR3: CASSSQRLVTGELFF
DNA: TGTGCCAGCAGTAGTCAGAGGCTAGTCACCGGGGAGCTGTTTTTT
size: many
J: TRBJ2-2
V: TRBV2
D: -

CDR3: CASSVIRTGELFF
DNA: TGCGCCAGCAGCGTTATCAGGACCGGGGAGCTGTTTTTT
size: many
J: TRBJ2-2
V: TRBV10-1
D: -

CDR3: CSARGTASYEQYF
DNA: TGCAGTGCTCGTGGGACAGCCTCCTACGAGCAGTACTTC
size: -
J: TRBJ2-7
V: TRBV20-1
D: TRBD1

CDR3: CASSTYRGGNQPQHF
DNA: TGTGCCAGCAGTACTTACAGGGGGGGCAATCAGCCCCAGCATTTT
size: -
J: TRBJ1-5
V: TRBV6-5
D: TRBD1

CDR3: CASRTGVLVTGNTIYF
DNA: TGTGCCAGCAGGACAGGGGTGTTGGTTACTGGAAACACCATATATTTT
size: many
J: TRBJ1-3
V: TRBV28
D: TRBD1

CDR3: CASSIAGLTNTGELFF
DNA: TGTGCCAGTAGTATAGCCGGACTAACGAACACCGGGGAGCTGTTTTTT
size: many
J: TRBJ2-2
V: TRBV19
D: -

CDR3: CASSQGGQNTEAFF
DNA: TGTGCCAGCAGCCAAGGAGGACAGAACACTGAAGCTTTCTTT
size: many
J: TRBJ1-1
V: TRBV12-3/TRBV12-4
D: -

CDR3: CASSSQGDSYEQYF
DNA: TGTGCCAGCAGCTCGCAGGGAGACTCCTACGAGCAGTACTTC
size: many
J: TRBJ2-7
V: TRBV2
D: -

CDR3: CSARGRGPDWTQYF
DNA: TGCAGTGCTAGGGGAAGGGGCCCCGATTGGACCCAGTACTTC
size: many
J: TRBJ2-5
V: TRBV20-1
D: -

CDR3: CASSTGWRGIAKNIQYF
DNA: TGTGCCAGTAGTACGGGTTGGCGGGGAATAGCCAAAAACATTCAGTACTTC
size: many
J: TRBJ2-4
V: TRBV19
D: -

CDR3: CASSWSGQYGYTF
DNA: TGTGCCAGTAGTTGGTCGGGACAATATGGCTACACCTTC
size: many
J: TRBJ1-2
V: TRBV19
D: -

CDR3: CASSLRQGGTGELFF
DNA: TGTGCCAGCAGCTTAAGGCAGGGCGGCACCGGGGAGCTGTTTTTT
size: -
J: TRBJ2-2
V: TRBV11-2
D: -

CDR3: CAWIRQGTNTEAFF
DNA: TGTGCCTGGATCCGACAGGGGACGAACACTGAAGCTTTCTTT
size: many
J: TRBJ1-1
V: TRBV30
D: TRBD1

CDR3: CASSSTDIYGYTF
DNA: TGTGCCAGCAGTTCTACGGACATCTATGGCTACACCTTC
size: -
J: TRBJ1-2
V: TRBV28
D: -

CDR3: CSVATGGNTEAFF
DNA: TGCAGCGTCGCTACAGGGGGAAACACTGAAGCTTTCTTT
size: many
J: TRBJ1-1
V: TRBV29-1
D: TRBD1

CDR3: CSAPGAGGSYEQYF
DNA: TGCAGTGCTCCGGGGGCGGGAGGATCTTACGAGCAGTACTTC
size: many
J: TRBJ2-7
V: TRBV20-1
D: TRBD2

CDR3: CASTDRGGGAFF
DNA: TGTGCCAGCACCGACAGGGGCGGAGGAGCTTTCTTT
size: -
J: TRBJ1-1
V: TRBV28
D: TRBD1

CDR3: CASSIQGVLNTGELFF
DNA: TGTGCCAGCAGCATACAGGGGGTACTGAACACCGGGGAGCTGTTTTTT
size: -
J: TRBJ2-2
V: TRBV6-2/TRBV6-3
D: TRBD1